One and the same sample provided the 25 T cell receptor beta chains below, sequenced in a study of shared clonotypes between healthy human individuals. Terminally differentiated effector memory CD45RA+ cells were excluded from the naive CD8 cells, which were CD45RO-negative and positively selected for CCR7. Some clones are missing from TCRdb's copy, which holds only in-frame ones; the method was immunoSEQ multiplex PCR. The profile shows roughly 2.1 million clones, more than 85% of them singletons. Sequencing was carried out using naive CD8+ T cells from PBMCs. These receptors were taken from a man aged 18 to 30 in good health. Some clones in this sample may be carry-over from other donors' samples.

To note about this clone: Other DNA sequences from this sample encode an identical CDR3 as well. J is TRBJ2-7 and V is TRBV27; TRBD1 aligns across 7 bases. The junction had 2 bases not matched to a gene; V was cut back by 5 bases and J by 4 bases. The CDR3 sequence is 12 residues long. Germline CDR1 MNHEY, CDR2 SMNVEV (reference sequence). The CDR3 is CASSTTGYEQYF. The CDR3, as DNA: TGTGCCAGCAGTACGACAGGGTACGAGCAGTACTTC.

In this sample, this clone turned up once. The chain uses TRBV19 and TRBJ1-5; 8 nucleotides align to TRBD1. CDR3 size: 17 residues. V dropped 4 bases and J dropped 3; count of bases not matched to a gene: 11. Germline V lookup: CDR1 LNHDA, CDR2 SQIVND (reference sequence). The CDR3 DNA is TGTGCCAGTAGTACCGTGCGACAGGGGCGCGACAATCAGCCCCAGCATTTT. Translated: CASSTVRQGRDNQPQHF.

This chain joins TRBV5-5 and TRBJ1-1, with a weak D call TRBD1 (5 bases). Germline V gene data show CDR1 as SGHKS and CDR2 as YYEKEE (reference sequence). The V end lost 2 bases, the J end lost 2 bases, and 13 bases lay between the germline ends. The CDR3 has 15 residues. CDR3 loop: CASSLRGISNTEAFF. The DNA for the CDR3 is TGTGCCAGCAGCTTACGGGGGATCTCCAACACTGAAGCTTTCTTT.

CDR3 protein: CASSLDRGLNTEAFF. CDR3 DNA sequence: TGTGCCAGCAGTTTAGACAGGGGGCTGAACACTGAAGCTTTCTTT. The genes are TRBV6-5 and TRBJ1-1; the match to TRBD1 covers 10 bases. V shed 4 bases and J 0 bases; nucleotides not matched to a gene: 2. The CDR3 is made up of 15 amino acids. In germline, CDR1 is MNHEY, CDR2 SVGAGI.

This chain joins TRBV27 and TRBJ2-7; D might be TRBD1 (5 bases). Germline V gene sequence: CDR1 MNHEY, CDR2 SMNVEV (reference sequence). The length of the CDR3 is 14 residues. Trimming cost V 5 bases and J 2 bases, with 13 bases left between them. The CDR3 sequence is CASSHGAPPYEQYF. The DNA of the CDR3 is TGTGCCAGCAGTCATGGGGCGCCTCCCTACGAGCAGTACTTC.

This chain connects TRBV19 to TRBJ2-7; D gene uncertain. V lost 4 bases, J lost 4 bases, and 11 bases lay in between. The V gene's germline CDR1 is LNHDA and CDR2 SQIVND (reference sequence). The CDR3 runs 13 residues. CDR3 sequence reads: CASSKIVYYEQYF. In DNA form, the CDR3 reads TGTGCCAGTAGTAAGATAGTTTATTACGAGCAGTACTTC.

The V and J genes are TRBV19 and TRBJ1-1, with D uncertain. The germline V gene has CDR1 LNHDA and CDR2 SQIVND (reference sequence). The CDR3 runs 13 residues. Trimming took 6 bases from V and 6 from J, leaving 14 bases between them. The CDR3 sequence: CASRWREMAEAFF. The CDR3 nucleotides read TGTGCCAGTAGATGGAGGGAGATGGCTGAAGCTTTCTTT.

The chain employs TRBV27 and TRBJ2-1, with 7 bases that match TRBD1. Germline CDR1 MNHEY, CDR2 SMNVEV (reference sequence). V was pared by 6 bases and J by 3 bases, with 8 bases of the junction left unmatched. The CDR3 contains 15 residues. The CDR3 loop reads CASRDAGTVYNEQFF. The DNA of the CDR3 is TGTGCCAGCAGGGACGCCGGGACAGTCTACAATGAGCAGTTCTTC.

The CDR3 DNA is TGTGCCACCAGCAGTCGGGTTCTCGAGACCCAGTACTTC. Protein sequence: CATSSRVLETQYF. The chain couples TRBV15 to TRBJ2-5; D ambiguous. There are 13 residues in the CDR3. Looked up from germline, CDR1 is LNHNV and CDR2 is YYDKDF (reference sequence). Trimming removed 3 bases at V and 5 bases at J, with 10 bases between.

CDR3 in amino acids: CASSQEGQGFYEQYF. In DNA, the CDR3 is TGCGCCAGCAGCCAAGAGGGACAGGGGTTCTACGAGCAGTACTTC. V gene TRBV4-1 combines with J gene TRBJ2-7; 10 nucleotides match TRBD1. The junction had 2 bases not matched to a gene; V was cut back by 0 bases and J by 3 bases. The CDR3 has 15 residues. Germline-derived CDR1 and CDR2 are MGHRA and YSYEKL.

V usage is TRBV4-3 and J usage is TRBJ2-5; a possible D gene is TRBD1 (6 bases). In germline, CDR1 is LGHNA, CDR2 YSLEER. Trimming pared 2 bases from V and 4 bases from J, leaving 11 bases between. The CDR3 sequence is 14 residues long. The CDR3 nucleotides are TGCGCCAGCAGCCAAACCAGGGGAAGAGAGACCCAGTACTTC. It yields the protein CASSQTRGRETQYF.

This rearrangement joins TRBV6-6 to TRBJ1-1; D gene ambiguous. The V gene lost 6 bases and the J gene lost 0 bases, with 11 bases spanning the gap. CDR1 MNHNY and CDR2 SVGAGI come from the germline V gene (reference sequence). The CDR3 runs 14 residues. CDR3 coding DNA: TGTGCCAGCAGCTCTCTCACCATGAACACTGAAGCTTTCTTT. As protein: CASSSLTMNTEAFF.

The rearrangement links TRBV11-1 to TRBJ2-6, with 8 bases aligning to TRBD1. Germline CDR1 SGHAT, CDR2 FQDESV (reference sequence). Trimming cost V 3 bases and J 0 bases; bases outside gene matches: 1. The CDR3 loop spans 16 amino acids. The CDR3 nucleotides read TGTGCCAGCAGCTTTACAGGGGGCTCTGGGGCCAACGTCCTGACTTTC. It is translated as CASSFTGGSGANVLTF.

V and J are TRBV7-9 and TRBJ2-1; TRBD1 agrees at 8 bases. V was pared by 2 bases and J by 2 bases, with 2 bases of the junction left unmatched. Germline CDR1 is SEHNR and CDR2 is FQNEAQ (reference sequence). The CDR3 sequence is 15 residues long. CDR3 coding DNA: TGTGCCAGCAGCTTAAGGGACAGGACCTACAATGAGCAGTTCTTC. Encoded protein: CASSLRDRTYNEQFF.

This chain uses TRBV4-1 with TRBJ1-5; weak D call: TRBD1 (6 bases). Germline V lookup: CDR1 MGHRA, CDR2 YSYEKL. This CDR3 has 17 amino acids. Trimming shortened V by 4 bases and J by 3 bases, and 19 bases separated the two germline ends. Here the CDR3 reads CASSPHTTPGVNQPQHF. The DNA for the CDR3 is TGCGCCAGCAGCCCCCACACTACCCCAGGGGTCAATCAGCCCCAGCATTTT.

This clone was picked up one time. The V and J genes are TRBV5-6 and TRBJ1-5; unclear D gene. The germline CDR1 and CDR2 sequences are SGHDT and YYEEEE. The V and J ends lost 6 bases and 2 bases respectively, with 12 bases between them. This CDR3 spans 14 amino acids. In nucleotides, the CDR3 is TGTGCCAGCACCATCGGTACGGGCAATCAGCCCCAGCATTTT. It encodes CASTIGTGNQPQHF. The whole variable domain, remainder taken from reference TRBV5-6 and TRBJ1-5, is DAGVTQSPTHLIKTRGQQVTLRCSPKSGHDTVSWYQQALGQGPQFIFQYYEEEERQRGNFPDRFSGHQFPNYSSELNVNALLLGDSALYLCASTIGTGNQPQHFGDGTRLSIL.

The chain recombines TRBV6-1 with TRBJ2-7; TRBD1 agrees at 8 bases. V gave up 4 bases and J gave up 2 bases; unmatched junction bases: 10. The CDR3 consists of 16 residues. Germline V gene sequence: CDR1 MNHNS, CDR2 SASEGT. The CDR3 bases are TGTGCCAGCAGTGGCGTGGGGACAGGAGTTCCCTACGAGCAGTACTTC. Translation gives CASSGVGTGVPYEQYF.

This chain links TRBV7-8 with TRBJ1-1; tentatively, D is TRBD1 (5 bases). Trimming left V 3 bases short and J 6 bases short, with 14 bases between. From germline, CDR1 is SGHVS and CDR2 FQNEAQ. This CDR3 is built from 14 residues. The DNA of the CDR3 is TGTGCCAGCAGCTTTTGGGACGTTGCGGCTGAAGCTTTCTTT. This codes for CASSFWDVAAEAFF.

The genes are TRBV7-9 and TRBJ2-7; D is uncertain. This CDR3 contains 12 residues. Trimming took off 6 bases at V and 6 bases at J, with 12 bases between the two ends. From germline, CDR1 is SEHNR and CDR2 FQNEAQ (reference sequence). For the CDR3, the DNA is TGTGCCAGCAGGGACGGTGGGTTCGAGCAGTACTTC. This gives the protein CASRDGGFEQYF.

The chain uses TRBV19 and TRBJ2-2; 8 nucleotides agree with TRBD2. In germline, CDR1 is LNHDA, CDR2 SQIVND (reference sequence). This CDR3 spans 14 amino acids. V gave up 8 bases and J gave up 5 bases; unmatched junction bases: 7. DNA of the CDR3: TGTGCCAGTTCTTTCGGCGGGAGGACCGGGGAGCTGTTTTTT. This codes for CASSFGGRTGELFF.

This chain uses TRBV7-3 with TRBJ2-1; weak D call: TRBD1 (6 bases). The CDR3 length is 15 residues. Germline values: CDR1 SGHTA, CDR2 FQGTGA. V lost 2 bases to trimming and J lost 5 bases, with 13 bases between them. The CDR3 sequence: CASSLLGPGDNEQFF. CDR3 coding DNA: TGTGCCAGCAGCTTATTAGGCCCAGGGGACAATGAGCAGTTCTTC. Full variable domain (outside the CDR3, taken from reference TRBV7-3 and TRBJ2-1): GAGVSQTPSNKVTEKGKYVELRCDPISGHTALYWYRQSLGQGPEFLIYFQGTGAADDSGLPNDRFFAVRPEGSVSTLKIQRTERGDSAVYLCASSLLGPGDNEQFFGPGTRLTVL.

The chain employs TRBV2 and TRBJ1-1, with D maybe TRBD1 (5 bases). The V end was cut by 2 bases, the J end by 0 bases, with 7 bases between. The germline gives CDR1 SNHLY, CDR2 FYNNEI. CDR3 size: 14 residues. This CDR3 is CASSEWGMNTEAFF. In DNA form, the CDR3 reads TGTGCCAGCAGTGAATGGGGCATGAACACTGAAGCTTTCTTT. Supplemented by reference TRBV2 and TRBJ1-1, the full variable domain reads EPEVTQTPSHQVTQMGQEVILRCVPISNHLYFYWYRQILGQKVEFLVSFYNNEISEKSEIFDDQFSVERPDGSNFTLKIRSTKLEDSAMYFCASSEWGMNTEAFFGQGTRLTVV.

The count of this clone is one. This chain uses TRBV27 with TRBJ2-3, with 9 bases identical to TRBD2. The germline CDR1 and CDR2 sequences are MNHEY and SMNVEV (reference sequence). The V segment lost 3 bases and the J segment 7 bases; nucleotides outside the gene matches: 8. The CDR3 length is 15 residues. The CDR3 sequence is CASSLVAGGPHTQYF. DNA for the CDR3: TGTGCCAGCAGTTTGGTGGCGGGAGGGCCCCATACGCAGTATTTT.

The CDR3 is CASSLGRSNEAFF. The CDR3 DNA reads as TGCGCCAGCAGCCTCGGGCGTAGTAATGAAGCTTTCTTT. The J gene is TRBJ1-1, the V gene TRBV4-1; D gene ambiguous. The CDR3 totals 13 residues. Germline V CDR1 and CDR2: MGHRA, YSYEKL. Trimming took off 4 bases at V and 7 bases at J, with 13 bases between the two ends.

The chain combines TRBV5-4 with TRBJ2-7; possible D gene TRBD1, 5 bases. V was clipped by 4 bases and J by 3 bases, with 17 bases between them. Germline loops: CDR1 SGHNT, CDR2 YYREEE (reference sequence). The CDR3 has 15 residues. The CDR3 sequence is CASSLRAAGNYEQYF. The CDR3 coding sequence is TGTGCCAGCAGCCTACGCGCGGCAGGGAACTACGAGCAGTACTTC.